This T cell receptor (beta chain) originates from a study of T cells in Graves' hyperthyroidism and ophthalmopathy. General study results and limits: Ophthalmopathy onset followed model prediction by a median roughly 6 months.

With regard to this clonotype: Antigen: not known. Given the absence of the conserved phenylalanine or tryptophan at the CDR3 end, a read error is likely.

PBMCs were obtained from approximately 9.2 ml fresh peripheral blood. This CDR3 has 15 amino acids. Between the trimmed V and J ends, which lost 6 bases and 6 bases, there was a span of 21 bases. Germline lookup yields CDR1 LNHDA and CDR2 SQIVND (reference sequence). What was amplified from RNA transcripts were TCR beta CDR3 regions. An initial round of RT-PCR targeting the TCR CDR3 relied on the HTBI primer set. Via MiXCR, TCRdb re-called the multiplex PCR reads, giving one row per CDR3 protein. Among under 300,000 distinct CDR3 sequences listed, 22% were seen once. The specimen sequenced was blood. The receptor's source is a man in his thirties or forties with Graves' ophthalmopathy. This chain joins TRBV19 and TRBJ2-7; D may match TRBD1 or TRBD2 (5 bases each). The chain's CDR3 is CASRGTGTPIPEQYS. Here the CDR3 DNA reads TGTGCCAGTAGGGGCACCGGGACCCCAATCCCCGAGCAGTACTCC.